These T cell receptor beta chains were read from a single sample in a study of blood T cell repertoires in COVID-19. Clones were read by immunoSEQ multiplex PCR, and TCRdb kept only the in-frame ones, dropping some. The table has 210,000 or so clones, roughly 90% seen once. Sequenced: PBMCs or T cells enriched from blood (not recorded which). The receptors were gathered from a woman aged 45-60 years in a cohort exposed to, infected with or recovered from COVID-19 (not recorded which). Each CDR3 is given with its conserved first and last residue. The D gene is left open where the match is weak. For some rows the clone size is stated as once, few or many, or as a class when expanded; others skip it.

>TRBD1|TRBJ1-1|few|TRBV11-3
CASSSTGLDTEAFF
TGTGCCAGCAGCTCGACAGGGTTGGACACTGAAGCTTTCTTT
>TRBD2|TRBJ2-3|NA|TRBV30
CAWAGADTQYF
TGTGCCTGGGCGGGGGCAGATACGCAGTATTTT
>NA|TRBJ1-3|NA|TRBV4-1
CASSQDVGTRTSGNTIYF
TGCGCCAGCAGCCAAGATGTTGGGACACGCACCTCTGGAAACACCATATATTTT
>TRBD1|TRBJ1-5|NA|TRBV4-1
CASSQGQGATQPQHF
TGCGCCAGCAGCCAGGGACAGGGGGCGACTCAGCCCCAGCATTTT
>NA|TRBJ1-1|NA|TRBV30
CAWSPENTEAFF
TGTGCCTGGAGTCCAGAGAACACTGAAGCTTTCTTT
>NA|TRBJ2-7|NA|TRBV9
CASSAGPPSEQYF
TGTGCCAGCAGCGCGGGTCCCCCCTCCGAGCAGTACTTC
>NA|TRBJ1-4|NA|TRBV27
CASSFGGIGEKLFF
TGTGCCAGCAGTTTCGGGGGTATTGGTGAAAAACTGTTTTTT
>NA|TRBJ1-2|NA|TRBV28
CASSLAPVRGWGYTF
TGTGCCAGCAGTTTAGCCCCCGTCAGGGGATGGGGCTACACCTTC
>TRBD2|TRBJ2-2|NA|TRBV9
CASSPRGDANTGELFF
TGTGCCAGCAGCCCCCGGGGGGATGCGAACACCGGGGAGCTGTTTTTT
>TRBD2|TRBJ2-3|NA|TRBV28
CASSFLRGGTDTQYF
TGTGCCAGCAGTTTTTTACGGGGGGGCACAGATACGCAGTATTTT
>TRBD1|TRBJ1-5|many|TRBV7-3
CASGHRDRSNQPQHF
TGTGCCAGCGGACACCGGGACAGAAGCAATCAGCCCCAGCATTTT
>NA|TRBJ2-1|NA|TRBV11-2
CASSLDKDNEQFF
TGTGCCAGCAGCCTGGACAAAGACAATGAGCAGTTCTTC
>TRBD2|TRBJ2-5|NA|TRBV5-4
CASSGAGGKETQYF
TGTGCCAGCAGCGGAGCGGGGGGTAAAGAGACCCAGTACTTC
>NA|TRBJ1-3|NA|TRBV7-2
CASSPGPIRSGNTIYF
TGTGCCAGCAGCCCTGGGCCAATTCGCTCTGGAAACACCATATATTTT
>TRBD2|TRBJ2-2|NA|TRBV11-3
CASSLDLAGGPGWTGELFF
TGTGCCAGCAGCTTAGATCTAGCGGGGGGGCCTGGCTGGACCGGGGAGCTGTTTTTT
>TRBD2|TRBJ2-3|once|TRBV9
CASSGYSSGASTDTQYF
TGTGCCAGCAGCGGATATTCTAGCGGGGCTAGCACAGATACGCAGTATTTT
>NA|TRBJ2-5|NA|TRBV24-1
CATSETTYERQETQYF
TGTGCCACCAGTGAAACTACATACGAGAGACAAGAGACCCAGTACTTC
>NA|TRBJ1-5|NA|TRBV11-2
CASSHSNQPQHF
TGTGCCAGCAGCCATAGCAATCAGCCCCAGCATTTT
>TRBD1|TRBJ1-5|NA|TRBV28
CASRSTGYSNQPQHF
TGTGCCAGCAGATCGACAGGGTATAGCAATCAGCCCCAGCATTTT
>TRBD1|TRBJ2-3|NA|TRBV28
CASRYRQGKTDTQYF
TGTGCCAGCAGATATCGACAGGGAAAAACAGATACGCAGTATTTT
>NA|TRBJ2-1|NA|TRBV5-1
CASSWQGGYNEQFF
TGCGCCAGCAGCTGGCAGGGGGGCTACAATGAGCAGTTCTTC
>TRBD2|TRBJ2-5|NA|TRBV5-5
CASSARVMVLSGETQYF
TGTGCCAGCAGCGCCAGGGTAATGGTACTTAGCGGGGAGACCCAGTACTTC
>TRBD1|TRBJ1-6|once|TRBV27
CATQLTGDSPLHF
TGTGCCACCCAATTGACAGGGGATTCACCCCTCCACTTT
>NA|TRBJ1-5|few|TRBV12-3/TRBV12-4
CASSLIANQPQHF
TGTGCCAGCAGTTTAATTGCGAATCAGCCCCAGCATTTT
>NA|TRBJ2-5|once|TRBV27
CASSSWDKRETQYF
TGTGCCAGCAGTTCCTGGGACAAAAGAGAGACCCAGTACTTC
>NA|TRBJ1-4|NA|TRBV3-1/TRBV3-2
CASSQDWGGREKLFF
TGTGCCAGCAGCCAAGATTGGGGGGGGCGTGAAAAACTGTTTTTT